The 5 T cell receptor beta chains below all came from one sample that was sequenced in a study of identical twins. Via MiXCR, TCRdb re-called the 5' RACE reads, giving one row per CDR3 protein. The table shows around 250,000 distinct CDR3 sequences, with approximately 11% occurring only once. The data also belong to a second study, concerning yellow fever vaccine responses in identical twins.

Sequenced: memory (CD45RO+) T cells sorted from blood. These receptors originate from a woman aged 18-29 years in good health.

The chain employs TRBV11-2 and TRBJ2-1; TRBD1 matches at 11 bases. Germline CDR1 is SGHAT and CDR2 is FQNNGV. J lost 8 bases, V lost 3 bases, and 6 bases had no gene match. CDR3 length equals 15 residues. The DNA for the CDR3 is TGTGCCAGCAGCTTCGGACAGGGGGCCTCCGATGAGCAGTTCTTC. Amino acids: CASSFGQGASDEQFF.

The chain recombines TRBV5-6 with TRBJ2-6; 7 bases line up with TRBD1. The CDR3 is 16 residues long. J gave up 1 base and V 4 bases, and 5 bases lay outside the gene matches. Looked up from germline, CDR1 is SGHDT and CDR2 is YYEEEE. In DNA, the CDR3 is TGTGCCAGCAGCAAGACAGGGTTTTCTGGGGCCAACGTCCTGACTTTC. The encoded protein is CASSKTGFSGANVLTF. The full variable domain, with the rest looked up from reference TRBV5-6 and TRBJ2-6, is DAGVTQSPTHLIKTRGQQVTLRCSPKSGHDTVSWYQQALGQGPQFIFQYYEEEERQRGNFPDRFSGHQFPNYSSELNVNALLLGDSALYLCASSKTGFSGANVLTFGAGSRLTVL.

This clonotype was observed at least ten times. DNA of the CDR3: TGCGCCAGCAGCCCACCCGGGATGGTCTACGAGCAGTACTTC. Its protein is CASSPPGMVYEQYF. This chain links TRBV4-1 with TRBJ2-7; D is possibly TRBD2 (5 bases). The CDR3 runs to 14 residues. The V end lost 4 bases, the J end lost 3 bases, and 13 bases lay between the germline ends. Germline V gene data show CDR1 as MGHRA and CDR2 as YSYEKL.

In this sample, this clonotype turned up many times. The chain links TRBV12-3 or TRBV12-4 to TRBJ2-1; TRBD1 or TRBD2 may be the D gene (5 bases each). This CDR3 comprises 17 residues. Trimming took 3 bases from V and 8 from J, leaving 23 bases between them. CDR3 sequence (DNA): TGTGCCAGCAGTTTTTCCACCGGGACGAAGGGAGTGGATGAGCAGTTCTTC. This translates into CASSFSTGTKGVDEQFF.

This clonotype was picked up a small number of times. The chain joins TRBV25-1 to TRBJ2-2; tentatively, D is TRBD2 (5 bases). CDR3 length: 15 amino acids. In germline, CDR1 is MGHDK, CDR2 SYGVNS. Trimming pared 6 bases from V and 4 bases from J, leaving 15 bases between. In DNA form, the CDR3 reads TGTGCCAGCAGAGGAGCGGCAGAGTCCACCGGGGAGCTGTTTTTT. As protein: CASRGAAESTGELFF.